The 16 T cell receptor beta chains presented below share a single source sample, sequenced in a study of T-cell reconstitution after alpha-beta-depleted transplantation in children. A library of TCRbeta sequences, prepared with unique molecular identifiers, was generated. Each CDR3 protein gets one entry after TCRdb re-called the PCR reads with MiXCR. The repertoire holds about 980,000 distinct CDR3 sequences, with less than 30% as singletons. The input for sequencing was PBMCs, mostly from graft donor cells, taken 360 days after TCRalphabeta/CD19-depleted stem cell transplant. The source is a boy under three years old who had a stem cell transplant for SCID, so the T cells may come from the graft donor.

The chain recombines TRBV3-1 with TRBJ2-3, with TRBD2 identical over 13 bases. This CDR3 is built from 19 residues. V was clipped by 1 base and J by 2 bases; unmatched bases: 9. Germline-derived CDR1 and CDR2 are LGHDT and YNNKEL (reference sequence). The DNA of the CDR3 is TGTGCCAGCAGCCAAGTGTCCATGACTAGCGGGGGGCCCACAGATACGCAGTATTTT. This sequence encodes CASSQVSMTSGGPTDTQYF.

V and J are TRBV12-3 or TRBV12-4 and TRBJ1-3, with unresolved D. V lost 4 bases, J lost 3 bases, and 4 bases lay in between. This CDR3 has 12 amino acids. The CDR3: CASSWSGNTIYF. The CDR3 DNA is TGTGCCAGCAGTTGGAGTGGAAACACCATATATTTT.

This chain joins TRBV20-1 and TRBJ2-7; a possible D gene is TRBD2 (6 bases). Germline V gives CDR1 DFQATT, CDR2 SNEGSKA (reference sequence). The CDR3 covers 13 residues. The V end lost 7 bases, the J end lost 0 bases, and 13 bases lay between the germline ends. The CDR3, as DNA: TGCAGTGTAGTGGAGGGGAACTCCTACGAGCAGTACTTC. Translating it yields CSVVEGNSYEQYF.

The V gene is TRBV12-3 or TRBV12-4, the J gene TRBJ2-7; D not certain. The CDR3 has 15 amino acids. Trimming left V 5 bases short and J 6 bases short, with 20 bases between. This CDR3 reads CASSASLVGALEQYF. The CDR3, as DNA: TGTGCCAGCAGTGCCAGCCTCGTCGGCGCCCTCGAGCAGTACTTC.

The chain carries TRBV2 and TRBJ2-5, with D perhaps matching TRBD1 (6 bases). Germline loops: CDR1 SNHLY, CDR2 FYNNEI. The V end lost 8 bases, the J end lost 1 base, and 11 bases lay between the germline ends. The CDR3 spans 13 residues. DNA of the CDR3: TGTGCCAGCTCTAGACAGGCCCAAGAGACCCAGTACTTC. This translates into CASSRQAQETQYF.

This clonotype turned up a few times. The rearrangement links TRBV11-2 to TRBJ2-7; 15 bases line up with TRBD2. CDR3 size: 16 residues. Unmatched junction bases numbered 8, after V lost 7 bases and J lost 4 bases. Germline V gene sequence: CDR1 SGHAT, CDR2 FQNNGV. The CDR3 DNA follows: TGTGCCAGCACCCATTGGGGGACTAGCGGGGGGTACGAGCAGTACTTC. Translating it yields CASTHWGTSGGYEQYF.

The chain uses TRBV12-3 or TRBV12-4 and TRBJ1-1; no clear D. The CDR3 has 14 residues. V was clipped by 8 bases and J by 2 bases, with 15 bases between them. Here the CDR3 DNA reads TGTGCCAGCGTTCCCGAGGGCCGAAACACTGAAGCTTTCTTT. It is translated as CASVPEGRNTEAFF.

This sequence joins TRBV27 and TRBJ2-2, with a tentative D call TRBD1 (5 bases). Germline V CDR1 and CDR2: MNHEY, SMNVEV (reference sequence). The CDR3 has 17 amino acids. Trimming removed 5 bases from V and 5 bases from J, with 21 bases in between. CDR3 sequence: CASSPLLGPLGTGELFF. CDR3 nucleotide sequence: TGTGCCAGCAGTCCCCTCTTGGGGCCCCTGGGGACCGGGGAGCTGTTTTTT.

This clonotype was counted only a few times. V gene TRBV5-6 combines with J gene TRBJ2-7; tentatively, D is TRBD1 or TRBD2 (5 bases each). Looked up from germline, CDR1 is SGHDT and CDR2 is YYEEEE. CDR3 size: 14 residues. Trimming cost V 1 base and J 7 bases, with 15 bases left between them. This chain's CDR3 is CASSLRQGWREQYF. The CDR3 bases are TGTGCCAGCAGCTTGCGGCAGGGTTGGAGGGAGCAGTACTTC.

This clonotype has more than one count but fewer than ten. V usage is TRBV11-2 and J usage is TRBJ2-1; TRBD1 is a possible D gene (5 bases). The CDR3 spans 17 residues. Trimming stripped 6 bases from V and 10 bases from J, with 28 bases between. Germline CDR1 reads SGHAT; CDR2 reads FQNNGV. The CDR3: CASSFNLGQGLSVEQFF. In DNA form, the CDR3 reads TGTGCCAGCAGTTTTAATCTAGGGCAGGGTCTAAGTGTGGAGCAGTTCTTC. The whole variable domain, remainder taken from reference TRBV11-2 and TRBJ2-1, is EAGVAQSPRYKIIEKRQSVAFWCNPISGHATLYWYQQILGQGPKLLIQFQNNGVVDDSQLPKDRFSAERLKGVDSTLKIQPAKLEDSAVYLCASSFNLGQGLSVEQFFGPGTRLTVL.

The gene calls are TRBV18 and TRBJ2-4, with D perhaps TRBD1 (5 bases). V dropped 5 bases and J dropped 3 bases, with 17 bases sitting between them. The CDR3 loop spans 16 amino acids. Germline values: CDR1 KGHSH, CDR2 LQKENI. CDR3 in DNA: TGTGCCAGCTCAAAGTTGGGGCAGTCTGACAAAAACATTCAGTACTTC. This sequence encodes CASSKLGQSDKNIQYF.

V usage is TRBV6-5 and J usage is TRBJ2-7; TRBD1 agrees at 8 bases. V lost 5 bases to trimming and J lost 2 bases; unmatched junction nucleotides: 5. The CDR3 spans 14 residues. The V gene's germline CDR1 is MNHEY and CDR2 SVGAGI. The CDR3 spells CASSPTGVTYEQYF. The CDR3 coding sequence is TGTGCCAGCAGTCCGACAGGGGTAACCTACGAGCAGTACTTC.

V and J are TRBV2 and TRBJ1-4; D is undetermined. V was cut by 4 bases and J by 14 bases, with 11 bases left in between. The CDR3 loop spans 11 amino acids. From germline, CDR1 is SNHLY and CDR2 FYNNEI. CDR3 sequence reads: CASSAWGGLFF. The CDR3 DNA sequence: TGTGCCAGCAGTGCCTGGGGAGGTCTGTTTTTT.

The sample holds a few counts of this clonotype. The chain combines TRBV6-5 with TRBJ2-2; D may correspond to TRBD1 or TRBD2 (5 bases each). CDR1 and CDR2 from the germline V gene are MNHEY and SVGAGI. Trimming stripped 1 base from V and 5 bases from J, with 14 bases between. This CDR3 is built from 16 residues. CDR3 amino acids: CASSYWGTPRTGELFF. In nucleotides, the CDR3 is TGTGCCAGCAGTTACTGGGGGACCCCAAGAACCGGGGAGCTGTTTTTT.

This clonotype has only a few counts. This chain uses TRBV10-2 with TRBJ2-5; D call uncertain. With 9 bases removed from V and 5 bases from J, the gap between germline ends came to 13 bases. Germline V gives CDR1 WSHSY, CDR2 SAAADI. CDR3 size: 12 residues. The CDR3, as DNA: TGCGCCAGTAGCTGGACCGTTGAGACCCAGTACTTC. Its translation is CASSWTVETQYF.

This clonotype was seen a handful of times. The chain combines TRBV5-1 with TRBJ2-2, with no clear D. CDR1 is SGHRS and CDR2 is YFSETQ in the germline V gene. This CDR3 comprises 14 residues. V dropped 4 bases and J dropped 7 bases, with 14 bases sitting between them. The CDR3 DNA sequence: TGCGCCAGCAGCCCCACCACTTTGGGCGGGGAGCTGTTTTTT. It translates to CASSPTTLGGELFF.